What follows is one T cell receptor beta chain and its context. What it recognizes is unknown. The germline gives CDR1 GTSNPN, CDR2 SVGIG (reference sequence). The CDR3 contains 15 residues. The V gene lost 0 bases and the J gene lost 4 bases, with 13 bases spanning the gap. This PCR relied on a set of 60 Vbeta primers and 13 Jbeta primers. Using immunoSEQ multiplex PCR, the repertoire was profiled, and TCRdb retains in-frame clones only, with some absent. The data contain 100,000 to 150,000 clones, just over 75% of them seen just once; the ten biggest clones take up over 1.5%. The data belong to a study of cytomegalovirus exposure and HLA in healthy donors. General study findings and limits: In a later analysis, common viral pathogens appeared linked to several of the most significant clusters.

V gene TRBV30 combines with J gene TRBJ2-4; D perhaps matches TRBD2 (6 bases). This TCR came from a woman in her fifties or sixties in good health and CMV-seronegative. Sequences were obtained from PBMCs. In nucleotides, the CDR3 is TGTGCCTGGAGTGTGGGGCGGGGACCAAAAAACATTCAGTACTTC. It specifies CAWSVGRGPKNIQYF. The full variable domain, completed using reference TRBV30 and TRBJ2-4, is SQTIHQWPATLVQPVGSPLSLECTVEGTSNPNLYWYRQAAGRGLQLLFYSVGIGQISSEVPQNLSASRPQDRQFILSSKKLLLSDSGFYLCAWSVGRGPKNIQYFGAGTRLSVL.